These 2 T cell receptor delta chains were all obtained from the same sample, sequenced in a study of human gamma delta and Vdelta1 T cells (dated by TCRdb to 2016 to 2019). No antigens are known for them. Library preparation was by PCR. The listed sequencing device is Illumina MiSeq. TCRdb processed the public reads again with the CATT caller, after which rows with matching DNA were combined. In all, the sample holds about 6,400 delta-chain clones, and around two fifths of those were seen once. The ten largest clonotypes hold approximately 9% of the sample. Material: Vdelta1 gamma-delta T cells from blood grown in culture (DOT cells). The sample's cell subset or site label, in plain terms: Delta One T cells, in vitro expanded/differentiated Vd1+ gamma-delta T cells. The receptors come from a human donor in good health.

The chain combines TRDV1 with TRDJ1; TRDD3 matches at 9 bases. Germline V lookup: CDR1 TSWWSYY, CDR2 QGS. The CDR3 has 18 amino acids. With V trimmed by 5 bases and J by 0 bases, 13 bases remained unmatched. CDR3 sequence (DNA): TGTGCTCTTGGGCGTCCCGTACTGGGGGAAAGGTACACCGATAAACTCATCTTT. This encodes CALGRPVLGERYTDKLIF.

This clone turned up a few times. V usage is TRDV1 and J usage is TRDJ1; 11 nucleotides agree with TRDD3. Germline CDR1 reads TSWWSYY; CDR2 reads QGS. The CDR3 contains 22 residues. J lost 3 bases, V lost 3 bases, and 24 bases had no gene match. The CDR3 nucleotides read TGTGCTCTTGGGGATCTACAACCTAGGGCTGGGGGATACAGAGAATGGGCCGATAAACTCATCTTT. The encoded protein is CALGDLQPRAGGYREWADKLIF.